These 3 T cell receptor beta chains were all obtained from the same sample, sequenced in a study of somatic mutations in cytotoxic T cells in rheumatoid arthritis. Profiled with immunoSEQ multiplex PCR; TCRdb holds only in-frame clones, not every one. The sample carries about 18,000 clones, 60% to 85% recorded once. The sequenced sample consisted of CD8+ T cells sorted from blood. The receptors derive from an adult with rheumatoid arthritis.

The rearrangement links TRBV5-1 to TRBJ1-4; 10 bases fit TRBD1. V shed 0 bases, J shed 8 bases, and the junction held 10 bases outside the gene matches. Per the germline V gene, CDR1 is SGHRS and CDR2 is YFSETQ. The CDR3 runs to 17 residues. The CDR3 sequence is CASSLVVTGGAKEKLFF. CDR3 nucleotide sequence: TGCGCCAGCAGCTTGGTTGTGACAGGGGGCGCAAAAGAAAAACTGTTTTTT.

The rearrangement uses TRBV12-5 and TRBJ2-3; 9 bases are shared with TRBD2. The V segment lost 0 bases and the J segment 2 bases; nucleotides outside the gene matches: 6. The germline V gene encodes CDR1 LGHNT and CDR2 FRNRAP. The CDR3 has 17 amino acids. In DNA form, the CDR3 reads TGTGCTAGTGGTTTGGTACAGACTAGCGGAACCACAGATACGCAGTATTTT. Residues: CASGLVQTSGTTDTQYF.

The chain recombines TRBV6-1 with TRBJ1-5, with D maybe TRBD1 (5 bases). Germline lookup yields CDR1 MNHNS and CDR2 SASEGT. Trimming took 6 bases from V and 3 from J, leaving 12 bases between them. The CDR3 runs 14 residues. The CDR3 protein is CASRRRGTNQPQHF. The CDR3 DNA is TGTGCCAGCAGAAGGAGGGGCACCAATCAGCCCCAGCATTTT.